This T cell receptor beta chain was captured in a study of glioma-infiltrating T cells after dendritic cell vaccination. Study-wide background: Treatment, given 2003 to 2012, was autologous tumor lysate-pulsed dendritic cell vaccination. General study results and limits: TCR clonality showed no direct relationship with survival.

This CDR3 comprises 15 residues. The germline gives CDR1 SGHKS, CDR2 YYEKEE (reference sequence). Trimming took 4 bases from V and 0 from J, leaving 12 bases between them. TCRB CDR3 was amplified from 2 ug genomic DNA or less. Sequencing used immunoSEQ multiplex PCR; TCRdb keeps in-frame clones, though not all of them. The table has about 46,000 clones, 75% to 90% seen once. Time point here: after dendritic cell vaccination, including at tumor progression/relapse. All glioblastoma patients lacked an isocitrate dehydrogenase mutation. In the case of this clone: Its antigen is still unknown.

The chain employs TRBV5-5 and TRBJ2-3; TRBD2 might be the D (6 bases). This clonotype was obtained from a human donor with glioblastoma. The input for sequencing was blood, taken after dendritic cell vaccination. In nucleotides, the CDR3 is TGTGCCAGCAGCCCGGGCGGGGATAGCACAGATACGCAGTATTTT. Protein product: CASSPGGDSTDTQYF. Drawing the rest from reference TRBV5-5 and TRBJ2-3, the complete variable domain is DAGVTQSPTHLIKTRGQQVTLRCSPISGHKSVSWYQQVLGQGPQFIFQYYEKEERGRGNFPDRFSARQFPNYSSELNVNALLLGDSALYLCASSPGGDSTDTQYFGPGTRLTVL.